This is a list of T cell receptor beta chains from one sample in a study of T cell responses to AZD1222 COVID-19 vaccine. TCRdb's copy holds only in-frame clones and misses some; the assay was immunoSEQ multiplex PCR. Of about 110,000 clones in the sample, about 87% are singletons; the top ten hold around 16%. The material was peripheral blood, obtained 28 days after the second AZD1222 dose. Source of these receptors: an adult who received the AZD1222 COVID-19 vaccine. Each CDR3 is given with its conserved first and last residue. Fields, in order: D gene, J gene, clone size, V gene, CDR3 DNA, CDR3 protein. D genes are given only for firm matches. Size tells how often a clone was seen (once, few, many) or the class of an expanded clone, and some rows leave it out.

- TRBJ1-2 few TRBV28 TGTGCCAGCACTCTCACCAGGGGCAGCCTTGGAGGCTACACCTTC CASTLTRGSLGGYTF
- TRBJ2-5 - TRBV4-2 TGTGCCAGCAGCCAAGAGGGGGGCGGGGGCTTGGAGACCCAGTACTTC CASSQEGGGGLETQYF
TRBD2 TRBJ2-3 - TRBV15 TGTGCCACCAGCAGAGATCTGCTAGCGGGACGGGGCACAGATACGCAGTATTTT CATSRDLLAGRGTDTQYF
- TRBJ1-2 - TRBV20-1 TGCAGTGCTGACAGCTATGGCTACACCTTC CSADSYGYTF
TRBD1 TRBJ2-7 once TRBV11-3 TGTGCCAGCAGCTTAGAGTGGGGGACAGCCTCCTACGAGCAGTACTTC CASSLEWGTASYEQYF
- TRBJ2-7 - TRBV7-9 TGTGCCAGCAGCTTAGCTTCAGGTAGAGAGCAGTACTTC CASSLASGREQYF
TRBD2 TRBJ2-1 - TRBV11-3 TGTGCCAGCAGCCGGACTAGCGGGATCTTCAATGAGCAGTTCTTC CASSRTSGIFNEQFF
TRBD1 TRBJ2-7 - TRBV3-1/TRBV3-2 TGTGCCAGCAGCCCAGTTGCCGGGACAGGGGACTACGAGCAGTACTTC CASSPVAGTGDYEQYF
- TRBJ2-1 - TRBV7-9 TGTGCCAGCAGCCCGGTTGGGGGGAGCTCCTACAATGAGCAGTTCTTC CASSPVGGSSYNEQFF
TRBD1 TRBJ1-5 - TRBV6-5 TGTGCCAGCAGCGGACAGGCAATCCAACAGCCCCAGCATTTT CASSGQAIQQPQHF
TRBD2 TRBJ2-2 - TRBV27 TGTGCCAGCAGTCTCCTCGGACTAGCGGGAGGCGGAACCGGGGAGCTGTTTTTT CASSLLGLAGGGTGELFF
TRBD1 TRBJ2-5 - TRBV11-2 TGTGCCAGCAGCTTCGCCGGGACAGGGGACAGGGGGACCCAGTACTTC CASSFAGTGDRGTQYF
TRBD1 TRBJ1-2 - TRBV6-6 TGTGCCAGCAGATCCCCAGGACAGGGGACCTATGGCTACACCTTC CASRSPGQGTYGYTF
- TRBJ1-5 - TRBV27 TGTGCCAGCAGTTTAAAGGGGCACAACAGCAATCAGCCCCAGCATTTT CASSLKGHNSNQPQHF
- TRBJ2-5 - TRBV6-5 TGTGCCAGCAGTTTTGGGGGGGCGGCTCAAGAGACCCAGTACTTC CASSFGGAAQETQYF
- TRBJ1-1 - TRBV20-1 TGCAGTGCCTACAGTTCTACTGAAGCTTTCTTT CSAYSSTEAFF
- TRBJ1-3 - TRBV6-1 TGTGCCAGCAGTGACACCTGGGGGGACTCTGGAAACACCATGTATTTT CASSDTWGDSGNTMYF
- TRBJ1-1 - TRBV11-3 TGTGCCAGCAGCAACCAAGGCACAGGGAACACTGAAGCTTTCTTT CASSNQGTGNTEAFF
- TRBJ2-1 - TRBV2 TGTGCCAGCACAGGGAACAATGAGCAGTTCTTC CASTGNNEQFF
- TRBJ2-7 - TRBV5-1 TGCGCCAGCAGCAATCGGCGGCTGGAAGGGGAGCAGTACTTC CASSNRRLEGEQYF
- TRBJ1-3 - TRBV7-8 TGTGCCAGCAGCTTAGGCCCCGGCAGAAGCAACACCATATATTTT CASSLGPGRSNTIYF
- TRBJ1-2 - TRBV7-9 TGTGCCAGCAGCTTAGAACTAGGACGGTACTATGGCTACACCTTC CASSLELGRYYGYTF
- TRBJ1-6 - TRBV27 TGTGCCAGCAGTCCAAGACCTAATTCACCCCTCCACTTT CASSPRPNSPLHF
TRBD1 TRBJ2-3 once TRBV19 TGTGCCAGTAGTATTCTGACAGGGGAGGGCACAGATACGCAGTATTTT CASSILTGEGTDTQYF
- TRBJ1-1 - TRBV21-1 TGTGCCAGCAGCAAAGGATTTCGGGGGATGAACACTGAAGCTTTCTTT CASSKGFRGMNTEAFF
TRBD2 TRBJ2-7 - TRBV19 TGTGCCAGTAGTCCGGGACTAGCGTCCTCCTACGAGCAGTACTTC CASSPGLASSYEQYF
- TRBJ1-6 few TRBV27 TGTGCCAGCAGTTTTTCCGGGACACCCCTCCACTTT CASSFSGTPLHF
TRBD1 TRBJ1-4 - TRBV19 TGTGCCAGTAGTATAGGACAGGGATTCCCTTTTGGGGAAAAACTGTTTTTT CASSIGQGFPFGEKLFF
- TRBJ1-2 - TRBV30 TGTGCCTGGAGTGAGGATAACTATGGCTACACCTTC CAWSEDNYGYTF
- TRBJ1-1 - TRBV4-1 TGCGCCAGCAGCCAAGGATTGCTATCACGACTATTGAACACTGAAGCTTTCTTT CASSQGLLSRLLNTEAFF